This TCR beta chain was found in a study of shared clonotypes between healthy human individuals. The V end lost 6 bases, the J end lost 4 bases, and 19 bases lay between the germline ends. The germline CDR1 and CDR2 sequences are SGHRS and YFSETQ. The CDR3 has 15 amino acids. Assay: immunoSEQ multiplex PCR; the TCRdb copy retains only in-frame clones and omits some. The repertoire holds about 2.4 million clones, roughly 93% seen once, with approximately 0.35% in the top ten. The sequence was collected from a man between 18 and 35 years old in good health. Some clones in this sample may be carry-over from other donors' samples. Sequenced material: naive CD4+ T cells from PBMCs. The subset was: CD45RA+ positively selected. The chain carries TRBV5-1 and TRBJ1-2, with D possibly TRBD1 on 5 matching bases. The CDR3 is CASTPLGDSLYGYTF. CDR3 coding DNA: TGCGCCAGCACCCCGTTGGGAGACAGCCTCTATGGCTACACCTTC. The entire variable domain, with the rest obtained from reference TRBV5-1 and TRBJ1-2, is as follows: KAGVTQTPRYLIKTRGQQVTLSCSPISGHRSVSWYQQTPGQGLQFLFEYFSETQRNKGNFPGRFSGRQFSNSRSEMNVSTLELGDSALYLCASTPLGDSLYGYTFGSGTRLTVV.